This is a list of T cell receptor beta chains from one sample in a study of T-cell memory formation after mild COVID-19. TCRdb fed the 5' RACE reads into MiXCR, producing one record per CDR3 protein. The repertoire consists of approximately 7,400 distinct CDR3 sequences, with roughly 50% occurring once and the leading ten covering 2.5% to 3%. Sample: PBMCs or a T cell subset sorted from them (not recorded which). The receptors come from an adult who had mild COVID-19 (a few samples of this study predate the infection). Cell type and time point are not known. Both conserved end residues are trimmed from each CDR3. A D gene is named only where the DNA matches it firmly. Clone size is stated in some rows and not others, as once, few, many or a class when expanded.

abundance,v_gene,d_gene,j_gene,CDR3aa
NA,TRBV3-1,TRBD1,TRBJ2-7,ASSQTGTGRYEQY
medium-sized,TRBV4-2,TRBD2,TRBJ2-1,ASSPWTSGENSYNEQF
NA,TRBV13,TRBD2,TRBJ2-5,ASSPRRAGVGETQY
medium-sized,TRBV6-5,TRBD2,TRBJ2-5,ASSYGRGGQRETQY
medium-sized,TRBV6-5,TRBD1,TRBJ2-3,ASRGQGGDTQY
medium-sized,TRBV11-1,NA,TRBJ1-1,ASTREQGLWTEAF
NA,TRBV5-1,TRBD2,TRBJ2-3,ASSLDSGGAIGTDTQY
NA,TRBV5-1,NA,TRBJ2-6,ASSLPTSSGANVLT
medium-sized,TRBV7-9,TRBD1,TRBJ1-4,ASSLGQGRTNEKLF
NA,TRBV4-1,NA,TRBJ2-5,ASSQLLSVKETQY
medium-sized,TRBV6-6,NA,TRBJ1-4,ASSYLRGKDREKLF
NA,TRBV7-3,NA,TRBJ2-3,ASSKGQGDTQY
medium-sized,TRBV12-3/TRBV12-4,NA,TRBJ2-2,ASRPSGTSTGELF
NA,TRBV20-1,NA,TRBJ2-1,SASGLIADTKYNEQF
medium-sized,TRBV20-1,TRBD1,TRBJ2-2,SARDRSGLGQGALNTGELF
medium-sized,TRBV7-9,NA,TRBJ2-7,ASRGDPRNGQY